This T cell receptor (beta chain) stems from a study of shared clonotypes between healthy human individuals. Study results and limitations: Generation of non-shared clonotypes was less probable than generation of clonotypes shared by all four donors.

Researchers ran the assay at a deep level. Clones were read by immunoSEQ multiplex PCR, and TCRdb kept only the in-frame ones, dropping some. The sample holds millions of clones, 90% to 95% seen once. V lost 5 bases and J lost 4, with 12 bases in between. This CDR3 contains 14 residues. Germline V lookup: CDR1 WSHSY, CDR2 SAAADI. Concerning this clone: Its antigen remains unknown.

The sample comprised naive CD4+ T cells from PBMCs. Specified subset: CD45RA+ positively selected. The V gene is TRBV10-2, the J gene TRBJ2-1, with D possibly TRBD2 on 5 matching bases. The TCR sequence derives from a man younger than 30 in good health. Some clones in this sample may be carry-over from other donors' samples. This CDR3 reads CASSRGFEYNEQFF. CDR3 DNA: TGCGCCAGCAGTCGAGGGTTTGAGTACAATGAGCAGTTCTTC.